The 29 T cell receptor beta chains below come from one sample, sequenced in a study of T cell repertoires in cytomegalovirus infection (dated by TCRdb to 2018 to 2020). For sequencing, an Illumina HiSeq 1500 was employed. The public reads were quality trimmed at Q25 with fastp and then assembled into clones with MiXCR by TCRdb, keeping productive beta chains. Rows matching on CDR3 protein sequence are summarized as one entry with the most common DNA and genes. The sample table holds roughly 230,000 distinct CDR3 sequences, of which 20% to 25% were seen once. The ten largest clonotypes hold 15% to 20% of the sample. The specimen was CD8+ T cells from PBMCs. These receptors were taken from a human donor in good health (CMV status not recorded). Some clones in this sample may be carry-over from other donors' samples.

Note on this clonotype: An end of the junction differs from the germline gene, which may be a read error. The V gene is TRBV2, the J gene TRBJ2-1; the D call may be TRBD1 or TRBD2 (5 bases each). The germline V gene has CDR1 SNHLY and CDR2 FYNNEI. CDR3 length: 17 amino acids. The CDR3 coding sequence is TGTGCCAACAGTGCGATCATCGGGACCAATCCCTACAATGAGCAGTTCTTC. Translated, it gives CANSAIIGTNPYNEQFF.

The table lists this clonotype with many counts. The chain has TRBV6-5 and TRBJ2-1; 9 positions agree with TRBD1. This CDR3 is 12 amino acids long. V trimming: 6 bases; J trimming: 8 bases; junction bases outside the gene matches: 2. Germline-derived CDR1 and CDR2 are MNHEY and SVGAGI. This CDR3 is CASSRDRDEQFF. The DNA of the CDR3 is TGTGCCAGCAGCCGGGACAGGGATGAGCAGTTCTTC.

In its sample, this clonotype was seen a few times. V gene TRBV27 combines with J gene TRBJ2-5; TRBD1 is a possible D gene (5 bases). The CDR3 runs to 15 residues. Germline CDR1 is MNHEY and CDR2 is SMNVEV (reference sequence). The V gene lost 4 bases and the J gene lost 4 bases, with 16 bases spanning the gap. The CDR3 sequence is CASSSFTSRAETQYF. CDR3 coding DNA: TGTGCCAGCAGTTCATTTACCTCCAGGGCAGAGACCCAGTACTTC.

V is TRBV9 and J is TRBJ2-7; D is undetermined. This CDR3 region has 13 residues. V was pared by 0 bases and J by 3 bases, with 7 bases between. CDR1 and CDR2 (germline): SGDLS, YYNGEE. This CDR3 reads CASSVGDFYEQYF. The CDR3 DNA reads as TGTGCCAGCAGCGTAGGGGATTTCTACGAGCAGTACTTC. Together with reference TRBV9 and TRBJ2-7, the CDR3 gives the full variable domain: DSGVTQTPKHLITATGQRVTLRCSPRSGDLSVYWYQQSLDQGLQFLIQYYNGEERAKGNILERFSAQQFPDLHSELNLSSLELGDSALYFCASSVGDFYEQYFGPGTRLTVT.

This clonotype came up a few times. In nucleotides, the CDR3 is TGTGCCAGCAGCTTAGGCTCGGGACAGGGGATGGAAAAACTGTTTTTT. Amino acid sequence: CASSLGSGQGMEKLFF. This rearrangement joins TRBV7-8 to TRBJ1-4; 10 nucleotides line up with TRBD1. The CDR3 sequence is 16 residues long. V lost 1 base to trimming and J lost 8 bases; unmatched junction nucleotides: 7. Germline assignment: CDR1 SGHVS and CDR2 FQNEAQ. The variable domain in full, completed from reference TRBV7-8 and TRBJ1-4, reads GAGVSQSPRYKVAKRGQDVALRCDPISGHVSLFWYQQALGQGPEFLTYFQNEAQLDKSGLPSDRFFAERPEGSVSTLKIQRTQQEDSAVYLCASSLGSGQGMEKLFFGSGTQLSVL.

In the case of this clonotype: A much larger clone lies a single base off, so this may be a read error. The gene calls are TRBV27 and TRBJ2-7; possible D gene TRBD1, 6 bases. The CDR3 is made up of 12 amino acids. Germline-derived CDR1 and CDR2 are MNHEY and SMNVEV (reference sequence). The chain's CDR3 is CTSSAGQYEQYF. In DNA, the CDR3 is TGTACCAGCAGCGCCGGACAGTACGAGCAGTACTTC.

On this clonotype itself: A much more abundant neighbour one base away suggests this may be a read error. It is unclear where the CDR3 begins or ends on the DNA, so no DNA is shown, and the CDR3 is as TCRdb lists it. The rearrangement joins TRBV28 to TRBJ2-7; the table's TRBD2 call for D was not verified on the DNA. Termini included, the CDR3 measures 15 amino acids. The germline V gene has CDR1 MDHEN and CDR2 SYDVKM. CDR3 protein: CASSFGGGSSYEQCF.

There are a few counts of this clonotype. Here the CDR3 reads CATRPAYQETQYF. The CDR3, as DNA: TGTGCCACCCGTCCGGCGTACCAAGAGACCCAGTACTTC. V usage is TRBV6-5 and J usage is TRBJ2-5; D call uncertain. The CDR3 has 13 residues. Germline CDR1 is MNHEY and CDR2 is SVGAGI. Trimming removed 10 bases from V and 0 bases from J, with 12 bases in between.

This clonotype was detected ten times or more. The rearrangement links TRBV20-1 to TRBJ2-1; D uncertain. V gave up 5 bases and J gave up 5 bases, with 13 bases separating them. CDR1 is DFQATT and CDR2 is SNEGSKA in the germline V gene (reference sequence). There are 13 residues in the CDR3. CDR3 bases: TGCAGTGCTCGAGGCGACCTCAACAATGAGCAGTTCTTC. Its translation: CSARGDLNNEQFF.

In this sample, this clonotype turned up many times. The gene calls are TRBV28 and TRBJ2-3, with TRBD2 matching 9 bases. Trimming took 5 bases from V and 4 from J; bases not matched to a gene: 10. The CDR3 loop spans 16 amino acids. Germline CDR1 MDHEN, CDR2 SYDVKM. The CDR3 spells CASSKISGGMADTQYF. The CDR3 region has the DNA TGTGCCAGCAGTAAAATAAGCGGGGGGATGGCAGATACGCAGTATTTT.

The gene calls are TRBV6-6 and TRBJ1-2; 7 positions agree with TRBD1. Germline V lookup: CDR1 MNHNY, CDR2 SVGAGI (reference sequence). Germline trimming cut 0 bases from V and 8 bases from J; bases unmatched to any gene: 3. The CDR3 runs to 13 residues. CDR3 in amino acids: CASSYSGGEGYTF. CDR3 in DNA: TGTGCCAGCAGTTACTCAGGGGGCGAGGGCTACACCTTC.

This clonotype was seen a few times. J is TRBJ2-1 and V is TRBV7-9; D is unclear. Germline V lookup: CDR1 SEHNR, CDR2 FQNEAQ (reference sequence). V lost 5 bases and J 8 bases, leaving 10 bases between the germline ends. CDR3 length equals 12 residues. The CDR3 DNA is TGTGCCAGCAGCCCAATAAGGGATGAGCAGTTCTTC. This gives the protein CASSPIRDEQFF.

The rearrangement links TRBV5-1 to TRBJ2-1, with TRBD2 matching 9 bases. CDR1 is SGHRS, CDR2 YFSETQ, per germline. This CDR3 is built from 20 residues. The V segment lost 0 bases and the J segment 5 bases; nucleotides outside the gene matches: 18. This CDR3 reads CASSLGHWTSGGPTHNEQFF. CDR3 coding DNA: TGCGCCAGCAGCTTGGGGCACTGGACCAGCGGGGGGCCTACCCACAATGAGCAGTTCTTC.

The genes are TRBV7-9 and TRBJ2-5, with D maybe TRBD2 (6 bases). The ends were cut back, 0 bases at V and 4 bases at J, with 9 bases in the middle. This CDR3 region has 14 residues. CDR1 is SEHNR and CDR2 is FQNEAQ in the germline V gene (reference sequence). The CDR3 loop is CASSLAEGSETQYF. DNA of the CDR3: TGTGCCAGCAGCTTAGCGGAGGGTTCAGAGACCCAGTACTTC. The whole variable domain, remainder taken from reference TRBV7-9 and TRBJ2-5, is DTGVSQNPRHKITKRGQNVTFRCDPISEHNRLYWYRQTLGQGPEFLTYFQNEAQLEKSRLLSDRFSAERPKGSFSTLEIQRTEQGDSAMYLCASSLAEGSETQYFGPGTRLLVL.

The genes are TRBV5-5 and TRBJ1-1; 8 bases are a match to TRBD1. The CDR3 loop spans 14 amino acids. Looked up from germline, CDR1 is SGHKS and CDR2 is YYEKEE (reference sequence). V lost 0 bases and J lost 5; bases outside the gene matches: 3. The CDR3 loop is CASSLGTGPTEAFF. DNA for the CDR3: TGTGCCAGCAGCTTGGGGACAGGGCCAACTGAAGCTTTCTTT. The full variable domain, rest sourced from reference TRBV5-5 and TRBJ1-1, is DAGVTQSPTHLIKTRGQQVTLRCSPISGHKSVSWYQQVLGQGPQFIFQYYEKEERGRGNFPDRFSARQFPNYSSELNVNALLLGDSALYLCASSLGTGPTEAFFGQGTRLTVV.

About this clonotype itself: The junction shows a germline mismatch at one end, possibly a read error. The chain is built from TRBV7-9 and TRBJ2-7, with TRBD1 identical over 8 bases. CDR1 is SEHNR, CDR2 FQNEAQ, per germline (reference sequence). The CDR3 spans 15 residues. The CDR3 nucleotides read TGTGCCAGCAGCCCACGGGACAGGAGCTCCTGCGAGCAGTACTTC. As protein: CASSPRDRSSCEQYF. The full variable domain, rest sourced from reference TRBV7-9 and TRBJ2-7, is DTGVSQNPRHKITKRGQNVTFRCDPISEHNRLYWYRQTLGQGPEFLTYFQNEAQLEKSRLLSDRFSAERPKGSFSTLEIQRTEQGDSAMYLCASSPRDRSSCEQYFGPGTRLTVT.

This clonotype turned up a few times. DNA of the CDR3: TGTGCCAGCAGTTACTCGGGGACAGGGGGCGGCTATGGCTACACCTTC. It yields the protein CASSYSGTGGGYGYTF. The gene calls are TRBV6-8 and TRBJ1-2, with 12 positions matching TRBD1. This CDR3 is built from 16 residues. The V gene's germline CDR1 is MNHGY and CDR2 SAAAGT. The V gene end was trimmed by 0 bases and the J gene end by 4 bases; junction bases not matched to a gene: 3.

This clonotype showed up many times. CDR3 in DNA: TGTGCCAGCAGCTCCATTTACCGGACTAGCACAGATACGCAGTATTTT. This sequence encodes CASSSIYRTSTDTQYF. The rearrangement joins TRBV7-2 to TRBJ2-3; D might be TRBD2 (5 bases). V was pared by 4 bases and J by 0 bases, with 14 bases between. Looked up from germline, CDR1 is SGHTA and CDR2 is FQGNSA. This CDR3 contains 16 residues.

The V call is TRBV5-4, the J call TRBJ2-3, with a tentative D call TRBD2 (6 bases). The germline V gene has CDR1 SGHNT and CDR2 YYREEE (reference sequence). Trimming stripped 4 bases from V and 4 bases from J, with 13 bases between. The CDR3 covers 14 residues. For the CDR3, the DNA is TGTGCCAGCAGCCGTAGCGGCACGGCAGATACGCAGTATTTT. Its translation is CASSRSGTADTQYF.

This clonotype has only a few counts. The J gene is TRBJ1-1, the V gene TRBV27; D remains unclear. This CDR3 spans 14 amino acids. V was shortened by 1 base and J by 1 base, with 7 bases between the two germline ends. The germline CDR1 and CDR2 sequences are MNHEY and SMNVEV (reference sequence). The CDR3 DNA reads as TGTGCCAGCAGTTTATACCCGGGGAACACTGAAGCTTTCTTT. This sequence encodes CASSLYPGNTEAFF.

This clonotype was recorded many times. The rearrangement joins TRBV7-2 to TRBJ2-7; 9 bases match TRBD2. Germline CDR1 is SGHTA and CDR2 is FQGNSA. The CDR3 sequence is 17 residues long. V lost 2 bases, J lost 0 bases, and 8 bases stayed unmatched. The CDR3 is CASSLFAGGPLSYEQYF. In nucleotides, the CDR3 is TGTGCCAGCAGCTTATTTGCGGGGGGGCCCCTCTCCTACGAGCAGTACTTC.

The sample holds a few counts of this clonotype. V gene TRBV4-1 combines with J gene TRBJ1-1; TRBD1 might be the D (5 bases). V lost 4 bases, J lost 1 base, and 7 bases lay in between. This CDR3 contains 13 residues. The germline V gene has CDR1 MGHRA and CDR2 YSYEKL. The CDR3 DNA reads as TGCGCCAGCAGCCGAGGACAGAACACTGAAGCTTTCTTT. Protein: CASSRGQNTEAFF.

The CDR3 nucleotides read TGTGCCAGCAGTCGACAGGCTCGCGAGGCCTACGAGCAGTACTTC. It is translated as CASSRQAREAYEQYF. V gene TRBV12-3 or TRBV12-4 combines with J gene TRBJ2-7, with D perhaps matching TRBD1 (6 bases). CDR3 length equals 15 residues. Deletions cut 5 bases from V and 2 bases from J, with 16 bases between.

This clonotype was observed a handful of times. The chain has TRBV14 and TRBJ2-7; TRBD1 agrees at 8 bases. Germline V CDR1 and CDR2: SGHDN, FVKESK. This CDR3 comprises 15 residues. V was clipped by 4 bases and J by 7 bases; unmatched bases: 12. The CDR3 DNA follows: TGTGCCAGCAGCCTGGGCAGGGGGCGTTTCGTGGAGCAGTACTTC. It is translated as CASSLGRGRFVEQYF. Drawing the rest from reference TRBV14 and TRBJ2-7, the complete variable domain is EAGVTQFPSHSVIEKGQTVTLRCDPISGHDNLYWYRRVMGKEIKFLLHFVKESKQDESGMPNNRFLAERTGGTYSTLKVQPAELEDSGVYFCASSLGRGRFVEQYFGPGTRLTVT.

The chain carries TRBV7-6 and TRBJ2-5, with 12 bases identical to TRBD2. There are 17 residues in the CDR3. The trim removed 2 bases at V and 5 bases at J, leaving 9 bases unmatched. Germline loops: CDR1 SGHVS, CDR2 FNYEAQ. The CDR3, as DNA: TGTGCCAGCAGCTTAAGACTAGCGGGGGATAAGGAGGAGACCCAGTACTTC. Residues: CASSLRLAGDKEETQYF.

In this sample, this clonotype turned up a few times. This chain links TRBV29-1 with TRBJ2-7, with 8 bases matching TRBD1. Per the germline V gene, CDR1 is SQVTM and CDR2 is ANQGSEA. V was clipped by 0 bases and J by 4 bases; unmatched bases: 5. The CDR3 runs to 14 residues. The CDR3 spells CSVEDSQGAYEQYF. Here the CDR3 DNA reads TGCAGCGTTGAAGATAGCCAGGGGGCGTACGAGCAGTACTTC.

This clonotype was detected a few times. This chain joins TRBV29-1 and TRBJ1-5; 9 positions match TRBD1. This CDR3 has 13 residues. Trimming cost V 4 bases and J 2 bases; bases outside gene matches: 0. Germline V gene lookup returns CDR1 SQVTM and CDR2 ANQGSEA. The CDR3 nucleotides read TGCAGCGTTGGACAGGGGGGCAATCAGCCCCAGCATTTT. Amino acid sequence: CSVGQGGNQPQHF.

In this sample, this clonotype turned up once. The chain employs TRBV7-9 and TRBJ2-3; D is unresolved. Trimming took 6 bases from V and 0 from J, leaving 13 bases between them. The CDR3 contains 15 residues. Germline V lookup: CDR1 SEHNR, CDR2 FQNEAQ (reference sequence). The CDR3 region has the DNA TGTGCCAGCAGTTTCAACACCGAGAGCACAGATACGCAGTATTTT. Amino acid sequence: CASSFNTESTDTQYF.

This clonotype was picked up one time. This sequence joins TRBV12-5 and TRBJ2-3; D is undetermined. Germline loops: CDR1 LGHNT, CDR2 FRNRAP. The CDR3 extends over 15 amino acids. V lost 7 bases to trimming and J lost 0 bases, with 14 bases between them. The CDR3 loop is CASVIGSASTDTQYF. The CDR3 DNA reads TGTGCTAGTGTGATCGGATCTGCTAGCACAGATACGCAGTATTTT.